The 21 T cell receptor beta chains given below trace back to one sample, sequenced in a study of T cell responses to AZD1222 COVID-19 vaccine. Here immunoSEQ multiplex PCR was the method, and the copy in TCRdb shows in-frame clones only, minus some. The table lists about 110,000 clones, more than 65% of them singletons. The sequences come from peripheral blood, collected on day 0 of AZD1222 vaccination. The receptor set was obtained from an adult in good health.

This chain links TRBV4-1 with TRBJ1-2, with no clear D. With 0 bases removed from V and 0 bases from J, the gap between germline ends came to 11 bases. Per germline, CDR1 MGHRA and CDR2 YSYEKL. This CDR3 contains 16 residues. Written as DNA, the CDR3 is TGCGCCAGCAGCCAAGATCCCCAGATCCCTAACTATGGCTACACCTTC. As protein: CASSQDPQIPNYGYTF.

The V call is TRBV28, the J call TRBJ2-1, with a weak D call TRBD1 (5 bases). The CDR3 length is 14 residues. V was clipped by 6 bases and J by 6 bases, with 15 bases between them. Germline V lookup: CDR1 MDHEN, CDR2 SYDVKM. The DNA for the CDR3 is TGTGCCAGCAGCACTTGGGGCCTCAGCAATGAGCAGTTCTTC. Protein product: CASSTWGLSNEQFF.

V gene TRBV4-1 combines with J gene TRBJ1-2; 7 bases map to TRBD1. With V trimmed by 2 bases and J by 8 bases, 11 bases remained unmatched. Germline V gives CDR1 MGHRA, CDR2 YSYEKL. The CDR3 runs to 15 residues. CDR3 in amino acids: CASSQPTGARGGYTF. CDR3 DNA sequence: TGCGCCAGCAGCCAACCCACAGGGGCCCGGGGCGGCTACACCTTC.

J is TRBJ1-1 and V is TRBV5-1, with TRBD1 matching 7 bases. This CDR3 is built from 15 residues. The germline CDR1 and CDR2 sequences are SGHRS and YFSETQ. Trimming took 3 bases from V and 0 from J; bases not matched to a gene: 5. Here the CDR3 DNA reads TGCGCCAGCAGCTCTTCGACAGGGATGAACACTGAAGCTTTCTTT. Its translation is CASSSSTGMNTEAFF.

This clone was recorded once. The chain joins TRBV5-5 to TRBJ2-1, with 7 bases identical to TRBD2. V lost 4 bases and J lost 0; bases outside the gene matches: 4. The CDR3 spans 15 residues. Germline CDR1 reads SGHKS; CDR2 reads YYEKEE (reference sequence). CDR3 amino acids: CASSGGGNSYNEQFF. The CDR3 DNA sequence: TGTGCCAGCAGCGGGGGAGGGAACTCCTACAATGAGCAGTTCTTC.

The gene calls are TRBV29-1 and TRBJ1-2, with a weak D call TRBD1 (5 bases). V lost 1 base to trimming and J lost 8 bases, with 26 bases between them. The germline CDR1 and CDR2 sequences are SQVTM and ANQGSEA. This CDR3 has 17 residues. CDR3 loop: CSVEGPTWRAPRDGYTF. The CDR3 DNA reads as TGCAGCGTTGAAGGGCCGACATGGCGCGCTCCAAGGGACGGCTACACCTTC.

The genes are TRBV7-2 and TRBJ2-1; a weak D match, TRBD1 (7 bases). In germline, CDR1 is SGHTA, CDR2 FQGNSA. V lost 5 bases, J lost 4 bases, and 15 bases lay in between. The CDR3 has 15 residues. CDR3 nucleotide sequence: TGTGCCAGCAGCGTCCGGAGGGGGCGTTACAATGAGCAGTTCTTC. This translates into CASSVRRGRYNEQFF.

The rearrangement uses TRBV30 and TRBJ2-3; 15 bases fit TRBD2. The germline V gene has CDR1 GTSNPN and CDR2 SVGIG (reference sequence). J was trimmed by 0 bases and V by 4 bases; bases with no gene match: 11. This CDR3 has 19 amino acids. CDR3: CAWNPGLAGGRTSTDTQYF. The DNA for the CDR3 is TGTGCCTGGAACCCGGGACTAGCGGGGGGACGAACTAGCACAGATACGCAGTATTTT.

The gene calls are TRBV6-5 and TRBJ1-2; 11 bases fit TRBD1. This CDR3 has 13 residues. CDR1 MNHEY and CDR2 SVGAGI come from the germline V gene. Losses at the gene ends were 7 bases for V and 6 bases for J; bases not matched to a gene: 4. CDR3 sequence (DNA): TGTGCCAGCAACCCGGGACAGGGGGATGGCTACACCTTC. Encoded protein: CASNPGQGDGYTF.

The chain carries TRBV6-5 and TRBJ1-1; the D gene is possibly TRBD1 (6 bases). With 0 bases removed from V and 3 bases from J, the gap between germline ends came to 11 bases. CDR3 length equals 15 residues. CDR1 is MNHEY, CDR2 SVGAGI, per germline. CDR3 protein: CASSYSIRGDTEAFF. CDR3 nucleotide sequence: TGTGCCAGCAGTTACTCGATTAGGGGGGACACTGAAGCTTTCTTT.

The rearrangement uses TRBV18 and TRBJ1-2; D remains ambiguous. V lost 2 bases and J 5 bases, leaving 9 bases between the germline ends. This CDR3 region has 13 residues. Germline assignment: CDR1 KGHSH and CDR2 LQKENI. CDR3 sequence reads: CASSPSTVYGYTF. The CDR3 coding sequence is TGTGCCAGCTCACCAAGTACAGTATATGGCTACACCTTC. Filled out from reference TRBV18 and TRBJ1-2, the complete variable domain reads NAGVMQNPRHLVRRRGQEARLRCSPMKGHSHVYWYRQLPEEGLKFMVYLQKENIIDESGMPKERFSAEFPKEGPSILRIQQVVRGDSAAYFCASSPSTVYGYTFGSGTRLTVV.

As DNA, the CDR3 is TGCGCCAGCAGCCAAGTAGGGAACTCTGGAAACACCATATATTTT. Amino acids: CASSQVGNSGNTIYF. The rearrangement uses TRBV4-3 and TRBJ1-3, with unresolved D. This CDR3 is built from 15 residues. Germline CDR1 and CDR2: LGHNA and YSLEER. Trimming shortened V by 1 base and J by 0 bases, and 7 bases separated the two germline ends.

The genes are TRBV21-1 and TRBJ1-5; the table assigns TRBD1, which was not confirmed against the DNA. TRBV21-1 is a recognized pseudogene. This CDR3 is 14 amino acids long. The CDR3 sequence: CASSKAPGNQPQHF. As DNA, the CDR3 is TGTGCCAGCAGCAAAGCCCCAGGCAATCAGCCCCAGCATTTT.

Regarding this clone: One end of the junction is discordant with germline, which a read error may explain. The genes are TRBV5-3 and TRBJ2-7; tentative D call: TRBD2 (5 bases). TRBV5-3 is placed among ORFs of uncertain function. This CDR3 has 12 residues. DNA of the CDR3: TGTGCCAGAAGGCTCGGACTCTATCTATTGAGCTTC. Residues: CARRLGLYLLSF.

The V call is TRBV19, the J call TRBJ2-7; 9 nucleotides line up with TRBD1. The germline CDR1 and CDR2 sequences are LNHDA and SQIVND (reference sequence). The CDR3 extends over 15 amino acids. Trimming removed 5 bases from V and 5 bases from J; junction bases left unmatched: 10. CDR3 loop: CASSPTGQGVDEQYF. The CDR3 coding sequence is TGTGCCAGTAGTCCAACGGGACAGGGTGTCGACGAGCAGTACTTC.

The rearrangement links TRBV10-3 to TRBJ1-5; weak D call: TRBD1 (6 bases). The CDR3 is 16 residues long. The V gene's germline CDR1 is ENHRY and CDR2 SYGVKD. Trimming shortened V by 4 bases and J by 0 bases, and 13 bases separated the two germline ends. The CDR3 DNA reads as TGTGCCATCAGTGCGAAGGGGGGCTCTAGCAATCAGCCCCAGCATTTT. This codes for CAISAKGGSSNQPQHF.

The CDR3 DNA sequence: TGTGCCAGCTCCGGGCGGGTAGGAGAAAAACTGTTTTTT. Translation: CASSGRVGEKLFF. J is TRBJ1-4 and V is TRBV18, with D hard to call. The length of the CDR3 is 13 residues. Germline-derived CDR1 and CDR2 are KGHSH and LQKENI. V was trimmed by 6 bases and J by 8 bases, leaving 13 bases between them.

The V call is TRBV15, the J call TRBJ2-1; 12 bases line up with TRBD2. The length of the CDR3 is 16 residues. Germline V gene lookup returns CDR1 LNHNV and CDR2 YYDKDF (reference sequence). V shed 1 base and J 4 bases; nucleotides not matched to a gene: 2. The DNA of the CDR3 is TGTGCCACCAGCAGAGGACTAGCGGGAGAGTACAATGAGCAGTTCTTC. This sequence encodes CATSRGLAGEYNEQFF.

This clone was detected once. The genes are TRBV18 and TRBJ2-7, with D unresolved. Trimming shortened V by 3 bases and J by 7 bases, and 13 bases separated the two germline ends. The V gene's germline CDR1 is KGHSH and CDR2 LQKENI. This CDR3 spans 13 amino acids. In nucleotides, the CDR3 is TGTGCCAGCTCACCGTCTCCCTCGGAAGAGCAGTACTTC. As protein: CASSPSPSEEQYF. Full variable domain (rest looked up from reference TRBV18 and TRBJ2-7): NAGVMQNPRHLVRRRGQEARLRCSPMKGHSHVYWYRQLPEEGLKFMVYLQKENIIDESGMPKERFSAEFPKEGPSILRIQQVVRGDSAAYFCASSPSPSEEQYFGPGTRLTVT.

In the case of this clone: Possible read error: a much larger clone is one base away. This sequence joins TRBV5-5 and TRBJ2-7; 8 bases match TRBD1. The J segment lost 6 bases and the V segment lost 3 bases, leaving 2 bases of the junction unmatched. From germline, CDR1 is SGHKS and CDR2 YYEKEE (reference sequence). CDR3 length: 12 amino acids. As DNA, the CDR3 is TGTGCCAGCAGCTCGACAGGGGCCGAGCAGTACTTC. It is translated as CASSSTGAEQYF.

This clone was observed a single time. The genes are TRBV6-5 and TRBJ2-7; TRBD1 matches 12 bases. Germline V lookup: CDR1 MNHEY, CDR2 SVGAGI. Losses at the gene ends were 6 bases for V and 7 bases for J; bases not matched to a gene: 7. This CDR3 region has 14 residues. The CDR3 sequence is CASRSGQGAWEQYF. CDR3 bases: TGTGCCAGCAGATCGGGACAGGGGGCTTGGGAGCAGTACTTC.